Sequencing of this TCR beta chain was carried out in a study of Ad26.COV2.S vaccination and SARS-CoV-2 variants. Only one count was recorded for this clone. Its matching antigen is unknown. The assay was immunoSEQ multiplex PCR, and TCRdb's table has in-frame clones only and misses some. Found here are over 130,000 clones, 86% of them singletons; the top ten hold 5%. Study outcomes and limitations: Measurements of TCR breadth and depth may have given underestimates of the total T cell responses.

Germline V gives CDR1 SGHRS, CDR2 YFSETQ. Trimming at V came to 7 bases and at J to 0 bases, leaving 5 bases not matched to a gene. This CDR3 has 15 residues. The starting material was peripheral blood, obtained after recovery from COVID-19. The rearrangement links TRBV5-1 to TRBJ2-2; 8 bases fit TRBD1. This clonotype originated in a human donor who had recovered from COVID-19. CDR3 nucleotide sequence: TGCGCCAGCGGAAAACAGGGGGCGAACACCGGGGAGCTGTTTTTT. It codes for CASGKQGANTGELFF. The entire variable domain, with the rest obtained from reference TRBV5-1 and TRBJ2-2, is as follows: KAGVTQTPRYLIKTRGQQVTLSCSPISGHRSVSWYQQTPGQGLQFLFEYFSETQRNKGNFPGRFSGRQFSNSRSEMNVSTLELGDSALYLCASGKQGANTGELFFGEGSRLTVL.